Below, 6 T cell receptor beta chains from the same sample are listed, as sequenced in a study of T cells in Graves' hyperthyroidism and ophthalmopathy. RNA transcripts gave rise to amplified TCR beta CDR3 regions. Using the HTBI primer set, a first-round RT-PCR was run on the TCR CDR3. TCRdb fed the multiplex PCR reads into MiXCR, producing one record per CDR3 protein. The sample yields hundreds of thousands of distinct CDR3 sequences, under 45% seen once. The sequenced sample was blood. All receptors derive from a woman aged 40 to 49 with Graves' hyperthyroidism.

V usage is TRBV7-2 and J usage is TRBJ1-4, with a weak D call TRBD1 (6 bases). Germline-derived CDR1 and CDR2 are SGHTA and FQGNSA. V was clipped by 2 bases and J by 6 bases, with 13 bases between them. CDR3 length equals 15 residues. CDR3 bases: TGTGCCAGCAGCTTAATCAGGGGAGATTATGAAAAACTGTTTTTT. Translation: CASSLIRGDYEKLFF.

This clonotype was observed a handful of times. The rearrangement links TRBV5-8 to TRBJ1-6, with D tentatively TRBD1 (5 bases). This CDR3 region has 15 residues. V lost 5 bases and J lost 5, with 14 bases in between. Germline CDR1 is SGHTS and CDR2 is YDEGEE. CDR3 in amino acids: CASRHGQGHNSPLHF. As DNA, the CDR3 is TGTGCCAGCAGACACGGGCAGGGCCATAATTCACCCCTCCACTTT.

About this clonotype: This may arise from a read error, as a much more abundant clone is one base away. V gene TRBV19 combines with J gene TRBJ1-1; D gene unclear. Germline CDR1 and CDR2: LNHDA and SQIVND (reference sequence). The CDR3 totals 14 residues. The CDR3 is CASSPRTGDTEASF. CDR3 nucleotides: TGTGCCAGTAGTCCGAGGACCGGTGACACTGAAGCTTCCTTT.

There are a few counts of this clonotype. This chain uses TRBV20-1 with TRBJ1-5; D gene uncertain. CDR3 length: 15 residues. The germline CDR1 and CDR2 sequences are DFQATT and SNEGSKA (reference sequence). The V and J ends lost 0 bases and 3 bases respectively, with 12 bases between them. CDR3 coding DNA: TGCAGTGCTAGAGATTATAGGAGGGCCAATCAGCCCCAGCATTTT. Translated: CSARDYRRANQPQHF.

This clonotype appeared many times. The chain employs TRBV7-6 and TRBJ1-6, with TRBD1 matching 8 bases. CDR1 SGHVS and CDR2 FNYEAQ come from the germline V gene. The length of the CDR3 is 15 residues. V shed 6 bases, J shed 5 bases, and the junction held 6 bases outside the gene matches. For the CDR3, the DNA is TGTGCCAGCAGGACGTGGACAGGGAATAATTCACCCCTCCACTTT. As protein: CASRTWTGNNSPLHF. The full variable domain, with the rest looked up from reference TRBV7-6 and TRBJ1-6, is GAGVSQSPRYKVTKRGQDVALRCDPISGHVSLYWYRQALGQGPEFLTYFNYEAQQDKSGLPNDRFSAERPEGSISTLTIQRTEQRDSAMYRCASRTWTGNNSPLHFGNGTRLTVT.

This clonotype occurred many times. The CDR3 nucleotides are TGTGCCAGCAAGGACAGGATTGGGTATGGCTACACCTTC. Protein: CASKDRIGYGYTF. This chain connects TRBV12-3 or TRBV12-4 to TRBJ1-2, with 7 bases fitting TRBD1. The J segment lost 5 bases and the V segment lost 7 bases, leaving 7 bases of the junction unmatched. The CDR3 covers 13 residues.